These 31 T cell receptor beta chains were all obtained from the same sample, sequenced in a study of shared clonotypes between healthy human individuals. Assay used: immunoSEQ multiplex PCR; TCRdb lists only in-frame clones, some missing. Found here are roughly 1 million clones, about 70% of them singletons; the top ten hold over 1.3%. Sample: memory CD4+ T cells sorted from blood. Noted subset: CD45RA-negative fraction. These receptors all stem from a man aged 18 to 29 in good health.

CDR3 residues: CASSSEGSSYNEQFF. CDR3 nucleotides: TGCGCCAGCAGCTCAGAGGGGAGCTCCTACAATGAGCAGTTCTTC. The chain couples TRBV5-1 to TRBJ2-1; D tentatively reads TRBD1 or TRBD2 (5 bases each). This CDR3 has 15 amino acids. Per the germline V gene, CDR1 is SGHRS and CDR2 is YFSETQ. V was pared by 3 bases and J by 0 bases, with 10 bases between.

The CDR3 loop is CASSAQTGGAGTGELFF. In DNA form, the CDR3 reads TGTGCCAGCAGCGCCCAAACCGGGGGGGCGGGCACCGGGGAGCTGTTTTTT. This rearrangement joins TRBV7-6 to TRBJ2-2; TRBD2 aligns across 8 bases. This CDR3 contains 17 residues. Germline CDR1 reads SGHVS; CDR2 reads FNYEAQ. V trimming: 5 bases; J trimming: 4 bases; junction bases outside the gene matches: 12.

CDR3: CASSFVARGQMGGYTF. CDR3 coding DNA: TGTGCCAGCAGCTTTGTGGCGAGGGGCCAGATGGGAGGCTACACCTTC. The chain employs TRBV5-6 and TRBJ1-2, with D perhaps TRBD1 (5 bases). CDR3 size: 16 residues. The germline V and J ends were trimmed by 2 bases and 8 bases, with 22 bases remaining between them. Per the germline V gene, CDR1 is SGHDT and CDR2 is YYEEEE.

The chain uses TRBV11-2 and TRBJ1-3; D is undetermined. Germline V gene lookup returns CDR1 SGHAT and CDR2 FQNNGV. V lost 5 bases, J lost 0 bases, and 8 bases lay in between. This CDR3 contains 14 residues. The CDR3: CASSPSSSGNTIYF. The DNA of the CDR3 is TGTGCCAGCAGCCCTAGCAGCTCTGGAAACACCATATATTTT.

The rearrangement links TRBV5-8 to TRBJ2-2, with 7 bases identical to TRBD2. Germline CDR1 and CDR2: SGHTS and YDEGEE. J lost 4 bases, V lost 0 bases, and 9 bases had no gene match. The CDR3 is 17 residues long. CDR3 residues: CASSLVAGTGGTGELFF. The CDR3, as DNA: TGTGCCAGCAGCTTGGTAGCGGGCACGGGAGGCACCGGGGAGCTGTTTTTT.

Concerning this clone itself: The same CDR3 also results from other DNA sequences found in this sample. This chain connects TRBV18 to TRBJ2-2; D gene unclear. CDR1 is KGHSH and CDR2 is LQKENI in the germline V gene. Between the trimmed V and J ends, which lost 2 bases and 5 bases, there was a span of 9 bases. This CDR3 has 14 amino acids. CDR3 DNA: TGTGCCAGCTCACCAATCTCGAGAACCGGGGAGCTGTTTTTT. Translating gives CASSPISRTGELFF.

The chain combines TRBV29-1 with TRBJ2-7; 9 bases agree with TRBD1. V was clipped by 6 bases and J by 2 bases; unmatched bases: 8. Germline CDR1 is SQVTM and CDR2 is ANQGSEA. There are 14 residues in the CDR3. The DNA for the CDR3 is TGCAGCGTAACCCCGGGACAGGGCGCCTACGAGCAGTACTTC. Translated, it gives CSVTPGQGAYEQYF.

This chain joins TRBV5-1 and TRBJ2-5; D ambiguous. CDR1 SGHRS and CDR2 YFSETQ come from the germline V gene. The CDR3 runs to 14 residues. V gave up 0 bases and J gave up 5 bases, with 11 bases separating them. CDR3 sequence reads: CASSLGALPETQYF. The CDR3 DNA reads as TGCGCCAGCAGCTTGGGGGCTCTGCCCGAGACCCAGTACTTC.

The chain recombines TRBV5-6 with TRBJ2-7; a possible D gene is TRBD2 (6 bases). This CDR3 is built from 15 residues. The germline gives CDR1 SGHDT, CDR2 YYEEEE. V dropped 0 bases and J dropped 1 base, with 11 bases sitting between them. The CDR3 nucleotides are TGTGCCAGCAGCTTGGCCCCCGGGGGTTCCTACGAGCAGTACTTC. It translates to CASSLAPGGSYEQYF.

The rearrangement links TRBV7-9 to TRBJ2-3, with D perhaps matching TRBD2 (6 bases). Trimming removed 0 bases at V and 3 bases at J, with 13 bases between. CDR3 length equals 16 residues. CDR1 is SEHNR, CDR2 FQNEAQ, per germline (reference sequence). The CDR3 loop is CASSLATRAGTDTQYF. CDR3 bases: TGTGCCAGCAGCTTAGCGACCAGGGCGGGGACAGATACGCAGTATTTT.

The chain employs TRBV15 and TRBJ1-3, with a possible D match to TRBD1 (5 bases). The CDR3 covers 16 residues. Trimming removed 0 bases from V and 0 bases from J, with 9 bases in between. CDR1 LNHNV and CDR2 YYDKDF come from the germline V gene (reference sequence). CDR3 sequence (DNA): TGTGCCACCAGCAGAGAATGGGGGGTCTCTGGAAACACCATATATTTT. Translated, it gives CATSREWGVSGNTIYF.

This chain's CDR3 is CASTTGSNTEAFF. The CDR3 DNA reads as TGTGCCAGCACCACAGGGTCGAACACTGAAGCTTTCTTT. The chain couples TRBV27 to TRBJ1-1; D is possibly TRBD1 (6 bases). V lost 7 bases to trimming and J lost 1 base, with 10 bases between them. The V gene's germline CDR1 is MNHEY and CDR2 SMNVEV (reference sequence). The CDR3 consists of 13 residues.

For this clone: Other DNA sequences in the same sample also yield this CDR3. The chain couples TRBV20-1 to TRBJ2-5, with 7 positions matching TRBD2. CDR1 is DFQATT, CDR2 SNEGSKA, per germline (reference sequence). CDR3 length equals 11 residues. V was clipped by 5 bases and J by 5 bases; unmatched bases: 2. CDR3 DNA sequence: TGCAGTGCTCAGCGGGGCGAGACCCAGTACTTC. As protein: CSAQRGETQYF.

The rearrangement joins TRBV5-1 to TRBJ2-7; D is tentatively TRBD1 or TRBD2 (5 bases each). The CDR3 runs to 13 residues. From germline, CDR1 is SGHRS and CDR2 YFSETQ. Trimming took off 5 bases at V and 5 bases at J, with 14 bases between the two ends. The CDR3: CASSRDESNEQYF. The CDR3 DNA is TGCGCCAGCAGTCGGGACGAAAGTAACGAGCAGTACTTC.

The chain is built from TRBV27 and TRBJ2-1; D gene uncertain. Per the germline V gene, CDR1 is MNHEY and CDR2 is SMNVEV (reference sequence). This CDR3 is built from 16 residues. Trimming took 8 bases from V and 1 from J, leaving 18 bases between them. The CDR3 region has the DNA TGTGCCAGCGGCCTGAGGTTTTCTGAGTCCTACAATGAGCAGTTCTTC. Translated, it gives CASGLRFSESYNEQFF.

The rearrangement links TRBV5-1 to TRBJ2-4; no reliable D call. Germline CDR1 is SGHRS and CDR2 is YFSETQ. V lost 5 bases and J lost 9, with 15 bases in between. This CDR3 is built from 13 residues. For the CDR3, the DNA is TGCGCCAGCAGTAATTTTTCGCTGGCCATTCAGTACTTC. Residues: CASSNFSLAIQYF.

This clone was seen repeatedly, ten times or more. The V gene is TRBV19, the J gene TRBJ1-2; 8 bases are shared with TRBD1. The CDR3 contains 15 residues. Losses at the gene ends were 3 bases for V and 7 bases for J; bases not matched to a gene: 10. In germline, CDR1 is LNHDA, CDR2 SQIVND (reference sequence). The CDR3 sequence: CASSIKGAGGPGYTF. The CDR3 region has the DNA TGTGCCAGTAGTATTAAGGGCGCAGGGGGCCCTGGCTACACCTTC.

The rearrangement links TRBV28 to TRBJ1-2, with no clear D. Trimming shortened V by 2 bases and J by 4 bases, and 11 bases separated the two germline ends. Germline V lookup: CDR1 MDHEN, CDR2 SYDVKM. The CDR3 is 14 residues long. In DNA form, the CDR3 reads TGTGCCAGCAGTTTAGGCGGGCAGACCTATGGCTACACCTTC. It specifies CASSLGGQTYGYTF.

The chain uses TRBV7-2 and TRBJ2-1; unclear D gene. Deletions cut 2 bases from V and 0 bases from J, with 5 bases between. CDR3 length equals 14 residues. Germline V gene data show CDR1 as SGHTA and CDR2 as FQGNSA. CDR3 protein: CASSLKASYNEQFF. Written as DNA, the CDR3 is TGTGCCAGCAGCTTAAAAGCCTCCTACAATGAGCAGTTCTTC.

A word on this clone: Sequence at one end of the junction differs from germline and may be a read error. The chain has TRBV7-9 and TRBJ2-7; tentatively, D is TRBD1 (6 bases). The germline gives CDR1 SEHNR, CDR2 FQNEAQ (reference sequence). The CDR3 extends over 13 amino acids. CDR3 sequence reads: CASSRRRVTGCGF. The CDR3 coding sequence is TGTGCCAGCAGCCGCAGGCGGGTTACAGGGTGCGGCTTC.

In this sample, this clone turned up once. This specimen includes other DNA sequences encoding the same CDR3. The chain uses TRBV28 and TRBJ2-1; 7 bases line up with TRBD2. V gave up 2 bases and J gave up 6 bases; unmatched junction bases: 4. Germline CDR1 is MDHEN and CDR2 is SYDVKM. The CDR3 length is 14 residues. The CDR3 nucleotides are TGTGCCAGCAGTTTAGGGGGGGTGGGCAATGAGCAGTTCTTC. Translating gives CASSLGGVGNEQFF. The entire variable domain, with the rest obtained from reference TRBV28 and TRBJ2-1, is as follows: DVKVTQSSRYLVKRTGEKVFLECVQDMDHENMFWYRQDPGLGLRLIYFSYDVKMKEKGDIPEGYSVSREKKERFSLILESASTNQTSMYLCASSLGGVGNEQFFGPGTRLTVL.

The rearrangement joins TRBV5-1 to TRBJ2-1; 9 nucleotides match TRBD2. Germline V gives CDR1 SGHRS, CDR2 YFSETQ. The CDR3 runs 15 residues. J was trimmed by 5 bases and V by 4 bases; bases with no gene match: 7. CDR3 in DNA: TGCGCCAGCAGCACCTTAGCGGGAGTACACAATGAGCAGTTCTTC. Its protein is CASSTLAGVHNEQFF. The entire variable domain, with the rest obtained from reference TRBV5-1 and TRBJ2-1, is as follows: KAGVTQTPRYLIKTRGQQVTLSCSPISGHRSVSWYQQTPGQGLQFLFEYFSETQRNKGNFPGRFSGRQFSNSRSEMNVSTLELGDSALYLCASSTLAGVHNEQFFGPGTRLTVL.

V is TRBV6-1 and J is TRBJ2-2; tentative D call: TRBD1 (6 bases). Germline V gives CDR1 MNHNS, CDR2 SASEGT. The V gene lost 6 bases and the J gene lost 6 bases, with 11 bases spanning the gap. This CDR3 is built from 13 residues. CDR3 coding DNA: TGTGCCAGCAGGGGGGACATCGCCGGGGAGCTGTTTTTT. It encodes CASRGDIAGELFF.

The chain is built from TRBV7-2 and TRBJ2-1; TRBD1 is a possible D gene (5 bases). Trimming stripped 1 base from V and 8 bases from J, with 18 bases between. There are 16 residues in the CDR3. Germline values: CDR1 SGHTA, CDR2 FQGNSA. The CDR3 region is CASSLDWTLKGDEQFF. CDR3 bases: TGTGCCAGCAGCTTAGACTGGACATTGAAGGGCGATGAGCAGTTCTTC.

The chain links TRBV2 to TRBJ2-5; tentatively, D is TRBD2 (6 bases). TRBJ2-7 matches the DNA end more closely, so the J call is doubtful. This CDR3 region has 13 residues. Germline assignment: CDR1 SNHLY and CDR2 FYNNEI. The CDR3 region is CASWGDSNYEQYF. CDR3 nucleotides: TGTGCCAGCTGGGGGGACTCCAACTACGAGCAGTACTTC.

CDR3 sequence: CASSQDNQGNTGELFF. CDR3 nucleotide sequence: TGTGCCAGCAGCCAAGATAATCAGGGCAACACCGGGGAGCTGTTTTTT. The chain links TRBV7-9 to TRBJ2-2; perhaps TRBD1 as D (5 bases). V lost 5 bases and J 2 bases, leaving 15 bases between the germline ends. The CDR3 has 16 residues. CDR1 and CDR2 from the germline V gene are SEHNR and FQNEAQ (reference sequence).

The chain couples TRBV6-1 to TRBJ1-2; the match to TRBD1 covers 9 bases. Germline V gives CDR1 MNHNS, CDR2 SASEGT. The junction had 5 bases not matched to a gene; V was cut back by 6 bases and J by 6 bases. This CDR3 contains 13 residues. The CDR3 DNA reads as TGTGCCAGCAGGTCGCGGACAGGGGATGGCTACACCTTC. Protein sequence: CASRSRTGDGYTF.

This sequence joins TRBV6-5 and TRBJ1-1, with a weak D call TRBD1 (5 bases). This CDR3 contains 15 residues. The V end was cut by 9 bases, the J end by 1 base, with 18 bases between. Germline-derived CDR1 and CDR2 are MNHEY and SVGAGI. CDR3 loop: CASKGRTGPNTEAFF. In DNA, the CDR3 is TGTGCCAGTAAGGGGCGAACGGGCCCGAACACTGAAGCTTTCTTT.

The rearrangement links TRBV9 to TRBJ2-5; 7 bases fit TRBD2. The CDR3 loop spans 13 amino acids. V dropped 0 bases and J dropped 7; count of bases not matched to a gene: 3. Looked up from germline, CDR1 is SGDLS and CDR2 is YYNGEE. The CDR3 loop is CASSVVWGGTQYF. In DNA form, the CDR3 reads TGTGCCAGCAGCGTAGTGTGGGGGGGGACCCAGTACTTC.

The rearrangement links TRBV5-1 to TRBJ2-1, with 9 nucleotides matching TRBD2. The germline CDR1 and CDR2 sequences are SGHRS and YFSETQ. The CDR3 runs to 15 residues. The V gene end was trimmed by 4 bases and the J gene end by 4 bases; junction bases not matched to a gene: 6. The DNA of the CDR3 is TGCGCCAGCAGCGTATTAGCGGGGGCTTACAATGAGCAGTTCTTC. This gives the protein CASSVLAGAYNEQFF.

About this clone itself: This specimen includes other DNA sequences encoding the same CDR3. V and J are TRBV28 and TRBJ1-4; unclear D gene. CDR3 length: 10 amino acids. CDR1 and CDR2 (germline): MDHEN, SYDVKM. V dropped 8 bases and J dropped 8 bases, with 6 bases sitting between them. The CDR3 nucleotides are TGTGCCAGCGGCTACGAAAAACTGTTTTTT. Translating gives CASGYEKLFF.